What follows are 10 T cell receptor beta chains derived from one specimen sequenced in a study of neurological immune-mediated disorders. TCRdb reprocessed the 5' RACE reads with MiXCR, giving one entry per CDR3 protein. Of fewer than 35,000 distinct CDR3 sequences listed, 4.6% are singletons. What was sequenced was PBMCs. These receptors originate from a man in his late teens or twenties in good health.

This clonotype was picked up many times. CDR3 loop: CASRTGQGRYGYTF. The CDR3 region has the DNA TGTGCCAGCAGGACCGGACAGGGGCGGTATGGCTACACCTTC. V and J are TRBV12-3 or TRBV12-4 and TRBJ1-2; 9 positions agree with TRBD1. The CDR3 is 14 amino acids. With 6 bases clipped from V and 5 bases from J, the junction kept 7 bases outside the gene matches.

The sample holds many counts of this clonotype. The chain employs TRBV5-1 and TRBJ2-7; 9 bases agree with TRBD1. CDR1 is SGHRS and CDR2 is YFSETQ in the germline V gene. Trimming took 7 bases from V and 0 from J; bases not matched to a gene: 11. The CDR3 has 16 residues. The CDR3 region is CASRLQTGGGSYEQYF. The CDR3 DNA reads TGCGCCAGCCGGCTACAGACAGGGGGTGGCTCCTACGAGCAGTACTTC.

This clonotype was seen many times. The chain uses TRBV20-1 and TRBJ1-4; a weak D match, TRBD1 (6 bases). The V end lost 3 bases, the J end lost 4 bases, and 12 bases lay between the germline ends. This CDR3 is built from 14 residues. Germline assignment: CDR1 DFQATT and CDR2 SNEGSKA (reference sequence). CDR3 sequence reads: CSARKDSRNEKLFF. The CDR3 nucleotides read TGCAGTGCTAGGAAGGACAGCCGTAATGAAAAACTGTTTTTT.

This clonotype was detected many times. The V call is TRBV20-1, the J call TRBJ2-7, with D perhaps TRBD2 (5 bases). The germline V gene encodes CDR1 DFQATT and CDR2 SNEGSKA (reference sequence). The CDR3 length is 12 residues. The CDR3 region is CSAARGSYEQYF. CDR3 DNA sequence: TGCAGCGCCGCGCGCGGGTCCTACGAGCAGTACTTC.

This clonotype has at least ten counts. The CDR3 DNA reads TGCAGTGCGCAAAACAGGGTTTCCGATCTCACTGAAGCTTTCTTT. It is translated as CSAQNRVSDLTEAFF. This chain joins TRBV20-1 and TRBJ1-1, with D possibly matching TRBD1 (6 bases). CDR3 length equals 15 residues. CDR1 is DFQATT, CDR2 SNEGSKA, per germline (reference sequence). Trimming took off 6 bases at V and 4 bases at J, with 21 bases between the two ends.

There are many counts of this clonotype. CDR3 residues: CASSWAGRSGTEAFF. CDR3 bases: TGTGCCAGCAGTTGGGCAGGGAGGAGCGGCACTGAAGCTTTCTTT. The V gene is TRBV6-6, the J gene TRBJ1-1; a possible D gene is TRBD1 (5 bases). The germline gives CDR1 MNHNY, CDR2 SVGAGI (reference sequence). This CDR3 comprises 15 residues. Deletions cut 4 bases from V and 4 bases from J, with 16 bases between.

This clonotype was picked up many times. The chain carries TRBV3-1 and TRBJ1-3; D is perhaps TRBD1 (5 bases). Germline CDR1 and CDR2: LGHDT and YNNKEL (reference sequence). V lost 0 bases and J 0 bases, leaving 18 bases between the germline ends. CDR3 size: 19 residues. CDR3 sequence reads: CASSQDRGLKGVSGNTIYF. For the CDR3, the DNA is TGTGCCAGCAGCCAAGATAGGGGTCTTAAGGGCGTCTCTGGAAACACCATATATTTT. Supplemented by reference TRBV3-1 and TRBJ1-3, the full variable domain reads DTAVSQTPKYLVTQMGNDKSIKCEQNLGHDTMYWYKQDSKKFLKIMFSYNNKELIINETVPNRFSPKSPDKAHLNLHINSLELGDSAVYFCASSQDRGLKGVSGNTIYFGEGSWLTVV.

This clonotype was recorded many times. The J gene is TRBJ1-2, the V gene TRBV20-1; D ambiguous. This CDR3 region has 14 residues. Germline loops: CDR1 DFQATT, CDR2 SNEGSKA (reference sequence). The germline V and J ends were trimmed by 6 bases and 4 bases, with 18 bases remaining between them. The CDR3 loop reads CSAPWPGGFYGYTF. The CDR3 bases are TGCAGTGCGCCCTGGCCGGGAGGGTTCTATGGCTACACCTTC.

Ten or more counts support this clonotype. The chain employs TRBV5-5 and TRBJ1-5; tentative D call: TRBD1 (5 bases). This CDR3 is built from 14 residues. The V gene's germline CDR1 is SGHKS and CDR2 YYEKEE (reference sequence). Trimming removed 2 bases from V and 1 base from J, with 7 bases in between. The CDR3 here is CASSLDRSNQPQHF. The CDR3 coding sequence is TGTGCCAGCAGCTTAGACAGAAGCAATCAGCCCCAGCATTTT.

There are many counts of this clonotype. The genes are TRBV7-2 and TRBJ2-4; TRBD1 aligns across 8 bases. CDR1 and CDR2 (germline): SGHTA, FQGNSA. The CDR3 loop spans 13 amino acids. V lost 1 base and J lost 9; bases outside the gene matches: 2. The CDR3 DNA follows: TGTGCCAGCAGCTTAGACGGGACAGGCATTCAGTACTTC. It encodes CASSLDGTGIQYF.